What follows are 5 T cell receptor beta chains derived from one specimen sequenced in a study of vaccination effects on CD4 cells after COVID-19. What these receptors recognize is not known. Antigen-specific CD4+ T cells expanded by the ViraFEST assay with viral peptide pools were then sequenced. A roughly ten-day culture period preceded the isolation of CD4+ T cells. This individual tested PCR-positive for SARS-CoV-2 infection between March and December 2020. TCRdb's table, derived via immunoSEQ multiplex PCR, lists solely in-frame clones and lacks some. The sample shows 63,000 or so clones, over 65% of them seen only once. This specimen consisted of CD4+ T cells from PBMCs cultured with HIV peptides, obtained before COVID-19 vaccination. Subset denoted: HIV-1 Nef peptide pool negative control/reference culture. The receptors stem from a human donor who had a prior SARS-CoV-2 infection.

The chain joins TRBV6-5 to TRBJ1-2; 8 nucleotides agree with TRBD1. V shed 6 bases and J 7 bases; nucleotides not matched to a gene: 10. Germline CDR1 reads MNHEY; CDR2 reads SVGAGI. The CDR3 consists of 14 residues. The CDR3 loop reads CASSRGQGIRGYTF. The CDR3 DNA sequence: TGTGCCAGCAGCCGAGGACAGGGTATCCGTGGCTACACCTTC.

The J gene is TRBJ2-3, the V gene TRBV6-5, with a weak D call TRBD2 (5 bases). Trimming removed 0 bases at V and 13 bases at J, with 14 bases between. The CDR3 has 13 amino acids. The germline CDR1 and CDR2 sequences are MNHEY and SVGAGI. The CDR3 here is CASSYSGLTTKYF. In nucleotides, the CDR3 is TGTGCCAGCAGTTACTCCGGACTCACCACCAAGTATTTT.

The chain combines TRBV7-6 with TRBJ1-2; 10 bases fit TRBD1. The trim removed 0 bases at V and 4 bases at J, leaving 5 bases unmatched. CDR3 length: 16 amino acids. Germline CDR1 reads SGHVS; CDR2 reads FNYEAQ. The CDR3: CASSLATGGLSYGYTF. The CDR3 DNA follows: TGTGCCAGCAGCTTAGCGACAGGGGGCTTATCCTATGGCTACACCTTC. The whole variable domain, filled in from reference TRBV7-6 and TRBJ1-2, reads GAGVSQSPRYKVTKRGQDVALRCDPISGHVSLYWYRQALGQGPEFLTYFNYEAQQDKSGLPNDRFSAERPEGSISTLTIQRTEQRDSAMYRCASSLATGGLSYGYTFGSGTRLTVV.

The chain employs TRBV7-9 and TRBJ2-6; a possible D gene is TRBD1 (6 bases). The CDR3 is 15 residues long. Looked up from germline, CDR1 is SEHNR and CDR2 is FQNEAQ (reference sequence). The V gene lost 5 bases and the J gene lost 1 base, with 9 bases spanning the gap. The CDR3 DNA follows: TGTGCCAGCAGCGTAACAGGGTCTGGGGCCAACGTCCTGACTTTC. Its protein product is CASSVTGSGANVLTF.

The chain employs TRBV2 and TRBJ1-1; D is possibly TRBD1 (5 bases). Trimming took 5 bases from V and 1 from J, leaving 11 bases between them. The CDR3 runs to 14 residues. The germline V gene has CDR1 SNHLY and CDR2 FYNNEI. CDR3 protein: CASSLLGANTEAFF. The CDR3 DNA is TGTGCCAGCAGTCTCCTCGGGGCGAACACTGAAGCTTTCTTT.